A selection of T cell receptor beta chains follows, all from one sample in a study of cytomegalovirus exposure and HLA in healthy donors. Repertoires were generated with immunoSEQ multiplex PCR, while TCRdb's copy carries only in-frame clones and drops some. Of roughly 160,000 clones in the sample, approximately 75% were seen once. What was sequenced was PBMCs. The origin of the receptors is a man aged 30-40 years in good health and CMV-seropositive. Both conserved end residues are part of each CDR3. D genes are given only for firm matches. Size is omitted from some rows. Given values are once, few, many or a class for expanded clones.

v_call: TRBV30
clone_size: -
d_call: -
j_call: TRBJ1-6
cdr3_nt: TGTGCCTGTCAGACAGAAGTTAATTCCCCCCTCCACTTT
cdr3_aa: CACQTEVNSPLHF

v_call: TRBV4-1
clone_size: -
d_call: TRBD2
j_call: TRBJ2-1
cdr3_nt: TGCGCCAGCAGCCAAGATAGGGCTAGCGGGTCCTACAATGAGCAGTTCTTC
cdr3_aa: CASSQDRASGSYNEQFF

v_call: TRBV21-1
clone_size: -
d_call: -
j_call: TRBJ1-6
cdr3_nt: TGTGCCAGCAGCAGCCACCCGAGGGCGGGGGACTCCTATAATTCACCCCTCCACTTT
cdr3_aa: CASSSHPRAGDSYNSPLHF

v_call: TRBV6-1
clone_size: -
d_call: -
j_call: TRBJ2-3
cdr3_nt: TGTGCCAGCAGTGAGTGGTCTACTAGCACAGATACGCAGTATTTT
cdr3_aa: CASSEWSTSTDTQYF

v_call: TRBV6-1
clone_size: -
d_call: -
j_call: TRBJ1-1
cdr3_nt: TGTGCCAGCAGGCCCCGGGAGAACACTGAAGCTTTCTTT
cdr3_aa: CASRPRENTEAFF

v_call: TRBV27
clone_size: -
d_call: TRBD2
j_call: TRBJ2-1
cdr3_nt: TGTGCCAGCAGTTCACTAGCGGGGGGGCGCTACAATGAGCAGTTCTTC
cdr3_aa: CASSSLAGGRYNEQFF

v_call: TRBV11-2
clone_size: few
d_call: -
j_call: TRBJ2-1
cdr3_nt: TGTGCCAGCAGCTTAGGCAGGGCTGAGCAGTTCTTC
cdr3_aa: CASSLGRAEQFF

v_call: TRBV10-3
clone_size: once
d_call: -
j_call: TRBJ1-6
cdr3_nt: TGTGCCATCAGTGAGACCGGTAATTCACCCCTCCACTTT
cdr3_aa: CAISETGNSPLHF

v_call: TRBV19
clone_size: -
d_call: TRBD1
j_call: TRBJ1-1
cdr3_nt: TGTGCCAGTATAGACAGGGGGCGAGGACAGTACACTGAAGCTTTCTTT
cdr3_aa: CASIDRGRGQYTEAFF

v_call: TRBV10-3
clone_size: -
d_call: -
j_call: TRBJ1-1
cdr3_nt: TGTGCCATCAGTGTACAACAGGATGAGGCTTTCTTT
cdr3_aa: CAISVQQDEAFF

v_call: TRBV28
clone_size: once
d_call: TRBD1
j_call: TRBJ2-7
cdr3_nt: TGTGCCAGCAGCAATACAGGGGGCGGGGTGCAGTACTTC
cdr3_aa: CASSNTGGGVQYF

v_call: TRBV7-6
clone_size: once
d_call: -
j_call: TRBJ2-7
cdr3_nt: TGTGCCAGCAGCTTAGGGGCGGGAAGCTCCTACGAGCAGTACTTC
cdr3_aa: CASSLGAGSSYEQYF

v_call: TRBV29-1
clone_size: -
d_call: -
j_call: TRBJ1-4
cdr3_nt: TGCAGCGTTATGACGGACAGTAATGAAAAACTGTTTTTT
cdr3_aa: CSVMTDSNEKLFF

v_call: TRBV27
clone_size: -
d_call: -
j_call: TRBJ2-1
cdr3_nt: TGTGCCAGCAGTACCTCGGGCCCCGGGGACAATGAGCAGTTCTTC
cdr3_aa: CASSTSGPGDNEQFF

v_call: TRBV18
clone_size: -
d_call: -
j_call: TRBJ1-3
cdr3_nt: TGTGCCAGCTCACCGGCAGGGGAAAAGAGAAACACCATATATTTT
cdr3_aa: CASSPAGEKRNTIYF

v_call: TRBV7-9
clone_size: -
d_call: TRBD2
j_call: TRBJ2-7
cdr3_nt: TGTGCCAGCAGCCCCGGGACTAGCGGCTACGAGCAGTACTTC
cdr3_aa: CASSPGTSGYEQYF

v_call: TRBV10-3
clone_size: -
d_call: -
j_call: TRBJ2-5
cdr3_nt: TGTGCCATCAGTGAAAGACAAATGCAAGAGACCCAGTACTTC
cdr3_aa: CAISERQMQETQYF

v_call: TRBV18
clone_size: -
d_call: TRBD2
j_call: TRBJ2-2
cdr3_nt: TGTGCCAGCTCACCGGGCGGGGGACCGGGCACCGGGGAGCTGTTTTTT
cdr3_aa: CASSPGGGPGTGELFF

v_call: TRBV30
clone_size: -
d_call: TRBD2
j_call: TRBJ2-5
cdr3_nt: TGTGCCTGGGACCCGGGACTAGTCGGGACCCAGTACTTC
cdr3_aa: CAWDPGLVGTQYF

v_call: TRBV7-9
clone_size: -
d_call: -
j_call: TRBJ2-7
cdr3_nt: TGTGCCAGCAGCCACCGGGACACCTCCTACGAGCAGTACTTC
cdr3_aa: CASSHRDTSYEQYF

v_call: TRBV7-9
clone_size: -
d_call: TRBD1
j_call: TRBJ2-5
cdr3_nt: TGTGCCAGCAGCTTAGCGGGACAGGGCTCCAAGACCCAGTACTTC
cdr3_aa: CASSLAGQGSKTQYF

v_call: TRBV6-1
clone_size: -
d_call: -
j_call: TRBJ2-2
cdr3_nt: TGTGCCAGCAGGAAGAGTATAGGGGATGTCGGGGAGCTGTTTTTT
cdr3_aa: CASRKSIGDVGELFF

v_call: TRBV29-1
clone_size: -
d_call: TRBD2
j_call: TRBJ2-7
cdr3_nt: TGCAGCGTCGGACTAGATCGATCCTACGAGCAGTACTTC
cdr3_aa: CSVGLDRSYEQYF

v_call: TRBV28
clone_size: -
d_call: -
j_call: TRBJ2-5
cdr3_nt: TGTGCCAGCAGGACGGGACAAGAGACCCAGTACTTC
cdr3_aa: CASRTGQETQYF

v_call: TRBV4-1
clone_size: -
d_call: TRBD1
j_call: TRBJ1-4
cdr3_nt: TGCGCCAGCAGCCAAGCTGACAGGGTAGGAGAAAAACTGTTTTTT
cdr3_aa: CASSQADRVGEKLFF

v_call: TRBV5-4
clone_size: few
d_call: TRBD1
j_call: TRBJ2-7
cdr3_nt: TGTGCCAGCAGCCGAGCCGGGACAGGGGGCTTCGAGCAGTACTTC
cdr3_aa: CASSRAGTGGFEQYF

v_call: TRBV6-5
clone_size: -
d_call: -
j_call: TRBJ1-2
cdr3_nt: TGTGCCAGCAGTTACACGACCGGGACAACGCGGGGCTACACCTTC
cdr3_aa: CASSYTTGTTRGYTF

v_call: TRBV11-2
clone_size: -
d_call: -
j_call: TRBJ2-2
cdr3_nt: TGTGCCAGCAGCGCCCCCGGGGGATATAACACCGGGGAGCTGTTTTTT
cdr3_aa: CASSAPGGYNTGELFF